Presented here are 18 T cell receptor beta chains from one specimen sequenced in a study of T cell changes during pregnancy in multiple sclerosis. TCRdb's table, derived via immunoSEQ multiplex PCR, lists solely in-frame clones and lacks some. The sample holds more than 55,000 clones, less than 95% seen once. Sequences were derived from CD8+ T cells from peripheral blood mononuclear cells, sampled after pregnancy. The source is a female donor with multiple sclerosis, enrolled in a pregnancy study.

The V and J genes are TRBV29-1 and TRBJ1-1; a possible D gene is TRBD1 (5 bases). Germline loops: CDR1 SQVTM, CDR2 ANQGSEA. The V and J ends lost 8 bases and 4 bases respectively, with 8 bases between them. CDR3 length: 10 residues. CDR3 sequence: CSIGGTEAFF. As DNA, the CDR3 is TGCAGCATCGGGGGCACTGAAGCTTTCTTT. The full variable domain, its missing parts supplied by reference TRBV29-1 and TRBJ1-1, is SAVISQKPSRDICQRGTSLTIQCQVDSQVTMMFWYRQQPGQSLTLIATANQGSEATYESGFVIDKFPISRPNLTFSTLTVSNMSPEDSSIYLCSIGGTEAFFGQGTRLTVV.

The V gene is TRBV7-6, the J gene TRBJ2-2, with 12 bases that match TRBD2. Germline CDR1 is SGHVS and CDR2 is FNYEAQ. This CDR3 spans 18 amino acids. Losses at the gene ends were 1 base for V and 2 bases for J; bases not matched to a gene: 5. The CDR3 reads CASSLGTSGKGNTGELFF. The CDR3 DNA reads TGTGCCAGCAGCTTAGGGACTAGCGGGAAGGGTAACACCGGGGAGCTGTTTTTT.

This sequence joins TRBV27 and TRBJ2-3, with D hard to call. This CDR3 comprises 13 residues. The V gene's germline CDR1 is MNHEY and CDR2 SMNVEV (reference sequence). The V end was cut by 6 bases, the J end by 0 bases, with 7 bases between. The CDR3 sequence is CASRRPSTDTQYF. The CDR3 nucleotides are TGTGCCAGCAGGCGTCCTAGCACAGATACGCAGTATTTT.

The chain is built from TRBV7-3 and TRBJ2-3; tentatively, D is TRBD1 (6 bases). The germline V gene has CDR1 SGHTA and CDR2 FQGTGA. Between the trimmed V and J ends, which lost 3 bases and 5 bases, there was a span of 12 bases. This CDR3 is built from 14 residues. CDR3 region: CASSFYPGEDTQYF. CDR3 sequence (DNA): TGTGCCAGCAGCTTTTACCCAGGGGAAGATACGCAGTATTTT. The full variable domain, completed using reference TRBV7-3 and TRBJ2-3, is GAGVSQTPSNKVTEKGKYVELRCDPISGHTALYWYRQSLGQGPEFLIYFQGTGAADDSGLPNDRFFAVRPEGSVSTLKIQRTERGDSAVYLCASSFYPGEDTQYFGPGTRLTVL.

V gene TRBV6-5 combines with J gene TRBJ2-3; D is unresolved. Germline lookup yields CDR1 MNHEY and CDR2 SVGAGI. This CDR3 has 14 amino acids. V lost 3 bases to trimming and J lost 1 base, with 8 bases between them. The CDR3 reads CASSYLAGTDTQYF. CDR3 nucleotides: TGTGCCAGCAGTTATCTGGCGGGCACAGATACGCAGTATTTT.

The chain carries TRBV7-8 and TRBJ2-7, with 12 bases aligning to TRBD1. This CDR3 contains 15 residues. The V and J ends lost 3 bases and 3 bases, in that order; junction bases with no gene match: 3. CDR1 is SGHVS, CDR2 FQNEAQ, per germline. The CDR3 DNA is TGTGCCAGCAGCTTGGGACAGGGGGCGTTCTACGAGCAGTACTTC. Protein sequence: CASSLGQGAFYEQYF.

The chain combines TRBV4-1 with TRBJ1-1; D is unclear. Deletions cut 2 bases from V and 1 base from J, with 5 bases between. The CDR3 is 13 amino acids. CDR1 is MGHRA and CDR2 is YSYEKL in the germline V gene. The CDR3: CASSQNRNTEAFF. In DNA, the CDR3 is TGCGCCAGCAGCCAAAACAGGAACACTGAAGCTTTCTTT.

This chain connects TRBV4-1 to TRBJ2-7; D perhaps matches TRBD1 (6 bases). This CDR3 is 16 amino acids long. The V end was cut by 2 bases, the J end by 0 bases, with 14 bases between. From germline, CDR1 is MGHRA and CDR2 YSYEKL. CDR3 amino acids: CASSQLSGTSSYEQYF. CDR3 sequence (DNA): TGCGCCAGCAGCCAACTCTCCGGGACAAGCTCCTACGAGCAGTACTTC.

The gene calls are TRBV19 and TRBJ1-1; the D gene is possibly TRBD1 (5 bases). Between the trimmed V and J ends, which lost 1 base and 5 bases, there was a span of 14 bases. The CDR3 is 15 residues long. The germline gives CDR1 LNHDA, CDR2 SQIVND (reference sequence). Here the CDR3 DNA reads TGTGCCAGTAGTATAGTCGGAGGGGCAGGGACTGAAGCTTTCTTT. Translated, it gives CASSIVGGAGTEAFF. Combining the CDR3 with reference TRBV19 and TRBJ1-1 gives the whole variable domain DGGITQSPKYLFRKEGQNVTLSCEQNLNHDAMYWYRQDPGQGLRLIYYSQIVNDFQKGDIAEGYSVSREKKESFPLTVTSAQKNPTAFYLCASSIVGGAGTEAFFGQGTRLTVV.

The rearrangement uses TRBV5-4 and TRBJ2-7, with 8 bases lining up with TRBD2. The CDR3 consists of 12 residues. The trim removed 4 bases at V and 6 bases at J, leaving 3 bases unmatched. The germline V gene has CDR1 SGHNT and CDR2 YYREEE (reference sequence). Here the CDR3 DNA reads TGTGCCAGCAGCCCCGGGGGGGGCGAGCAGTACTTC. This translates into CASSPGGGEQYF.

V is TRBV5-6 and J is TRBJ2-2; possibly TRBD2 for D (6 bases). CDR3 length: 15 residues. V was cut by 0 bases and J by 4 bases, with 10 bases left in between. Germline V CDR1 and CDR2: SGHDT, YYEEEE. This CDR3 is CASSLDGTLTGELFF. The CDR3, as DNA: TGTGCCAGCAGCTTGGACGGGACTCTCACCGGGGAGCTGTTTTTT.

The J gene is TRBJ2-7, the V gene TRBV27, with D perhaps matching TRBD2 (7 bases). The CDR3 has 12 amino acids. In germline, CDR1 is MNHEY, CDR2 SMNVEV (reference sequence). V lost 9 bases and J 5 bases, leaving 14 bases between the germline ends. Here the CDR3 reads CASGAGAHEQYF. CDR3 in DNA: TGTGCCAGTGGGGCGGGGGCCCACGAGCAGTACTTC.

J is TRBJ2-1 and V is TRBV9, with TRBD2 matching over 9 bases. Germline V CDR1 and CDR2: SGDLS, YYNGEE. Trimming removed 3 bases from V and 8 bases from J; junction bases left unmatched: 6. The CDR3 consists of 14 residues. CDR3 DNA sequence: TGTGCCAGCAGCGATGGGGGACTAGCCGATGAGCAGTTCTTC. It codes for CASSDGGLADEQFF.

The chain carries TRBV27 and TRBJ2-7; 11 positions match TRBD2. The CDR3 totals 15 residues. CDR1 is MNHEY and CDR2 is SMNVEV in the germline V gene (reference sequence). V was pared by 4 bases and J by 3 bases, with 5 bases of the junction left unmatched. The CDR3 loop reads CASSSLAGGRYEQYF. Here the CDR3 DNA reads TGTGCCAGCAGTTCCTTAGCGGGAGGGCGCTACGAGCAGTACTTC.

This rearrangement joins TRBV2 to TRBJ2-7, with 7 bases that match TRBD2. This CDR3 is built from 12 residues. The V gene's germline CDR1 is SNHLY and CDR2 FYNNEI. V shed 10 bases and J 5 bases; nucleotides not matched to a gene: 8. The CDR3 is CATAAGVNEQYF. Written as DNA, the CDR3 is TGTGCCACGGCGGCGGGAGTTAACGAGCAGTACTTC.

The chain combines TRBV19 with TRBJ1-2, with D possibly TRBD1 on 5 matching bases. V shed 3 bases and J shed 0 bases, with 8 bases lying between them. This CDR3 region has 14 residues. Germline-derived CDR1 and CDR2 are LNHDA and SQIVND (reference sequence). The CDR3 protein is CASSIGGANYGYTF. CDR3 bases: TGTGCCAGTAGTATTGGAGGGGCTAACTATGGCTACACCTTC.

The J gene is TRBJ1-1, the V gene TRBV6-5; no reliable D call. The CDR3 runs to 13 residues. V lost 6 bases and J lost 0, with 8 bases in between. From germline, CDR1 is MNHEY and CDR2 SVGAGI. CDR3 DNA sequence: TGTGCCAGCAGCCCTTCAGTGAACACTGAAGCTTTCTTT. It codes for CASSPSVNTEAFF.

The rearrangement uses TRBV11-2 and TRBJ2-5; the D gene is possibly TRBD2 (6 bases). V lost 1 base and J 2 bases, leaving 14 bases between the germline ends. This CDR3 has 16 amino acids. From germline, CDR1 is SGHAT and CDR2 FQNNGV. This chain's CDR3 is CASSLAGGIEQETQYF. The CDR3 DNA is TGTGCCAGCAGCTTAGCTGGCGGGATTGAACAAGAGACCCAGTACTTC. The entire variable domain, with the rest obtained from reference TRBV11-2 and TRBJ2-5, is as follows: EAGVAQSPRYKIIEKRQSVAFWCNPISGHATLYWYQQILGQGPKLLIQFQNNGVVDDSQLPKDRFSAERLKGVDSTLKIQPAKLEDSAVYLCASSLAGGIEQETQYFGPGTRLLVL.